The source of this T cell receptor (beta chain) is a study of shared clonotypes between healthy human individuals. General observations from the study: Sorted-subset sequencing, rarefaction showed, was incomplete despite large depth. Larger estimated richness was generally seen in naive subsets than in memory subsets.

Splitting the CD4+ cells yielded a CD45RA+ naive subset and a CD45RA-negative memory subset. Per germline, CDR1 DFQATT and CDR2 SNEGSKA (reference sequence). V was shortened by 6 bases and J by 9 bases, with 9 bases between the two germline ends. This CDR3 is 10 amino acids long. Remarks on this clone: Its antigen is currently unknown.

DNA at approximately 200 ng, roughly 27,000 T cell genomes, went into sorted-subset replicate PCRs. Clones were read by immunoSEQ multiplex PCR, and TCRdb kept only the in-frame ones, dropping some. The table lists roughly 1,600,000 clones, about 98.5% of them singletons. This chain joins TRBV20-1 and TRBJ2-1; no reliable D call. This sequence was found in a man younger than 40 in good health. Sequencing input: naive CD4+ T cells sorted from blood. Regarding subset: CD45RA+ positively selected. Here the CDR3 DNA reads TGCAGTGCCCGTATTCCTGAGCAGTTCTTC. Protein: CSARIPEQFF.